The 8 T cell receptor beta chains presented below share a single source sample, sequenced in a study of T cells in Graves' hyperthyroidism and ophthalmopathy (dated 2019 in TCRdb). Receptors were amplified or captured by multiplex PCR. The data were produced on an Illumina HiSeq 2000. Amplification of TCR beta CDR3 regions was carried out from RNA transcripts. The first round of RT-PCR for the TCR CDR3 was performed with the HTBI primer set and the Qiagen OneStep RT-PCR kit. Using fastp at Q25 and MiXCR, TCRdb reprocessed the public reads and kept productive beta chains. Under each unique CDR3 protein, matching rows form one entry showing the most common genes and DNA. The table for this sample lists about 150,000 distinct CDR3 sequences; roughly a fifth of them were counted only once. More than 65% of the sample lies in the top ten. Sequencing was carried out using blood. Every receptor here comes from a woman in her 50s with Graves' hyperthyroidism that later progressed to Graves' ophthalmopathy.

This clonotype was recorded a few times. The chain uses TRBV5-1 and TRBJ1-3, with D tentatively TRBD1 (5 bases). The CDR3 is 14 amino acids. V was pared by 4 bases and J by 1 base, with 9 bases between. Germline V gene lookup returns CDR1 SGHRS and CDR2 YFSETQ. CDR3 bases: TGCGCCAGCAGCCCCAGGGTTTCTGGAAACACCATATATTTT. It encodes CASSPRVSGNTIYF.

The gene calls are TRBV29-1 and TRBJ1-4; possibly TRBD1 for D (6 bases). V lost 3 bases to trimming and J lost 7 bases, with 21 bases between them. The CDR3 spans 16 residues. Germline V gives CDR1 SQVTM, CDR2 ANQGSEA. The CDR3 nucleotides read TGCAGCGTTGAGGGGGCCGATAGCGGTCTAAGTGAAAAACTGTTTTTT. It yields the protein CSVEGADSGLSEKLFF.

The chain is built from TRBV6-1 and TRBJ1-1, with D tentatively TRBD1 (5 bases). This CDR3 has 14 amino acids. Per the germline V gene, CDR1 is MNHNS and CDR2 is SASEGT. V shed 7 bases and J shed 3 bases, with 15 bases lying between them. The CDR3 nucleotides read TGTGCCAGCAACAGGAAACAGAAGGACACTGAAGCTTTCTTT. Protein: CASNRKQKDTEAFF.

This clonotype occurred once. V and J are TRBV27 and TRBJ1-4, with 7 bases lining up with TRBD1. V shed 1 base and J 8 bases; nucleotides not matched to a gene: 7. Germline V CDR1 and CDR2: MNHEY, SMNVEV (reference sequence). This CDR3 is built from 15 residues. DNA of the CDR3: TGTGCCAGCAGTTTATTCCCCCTACAGGGGGAAAAACTGTTTTTT. It yields the protein CASSLFPLQGEKLFF.

This chain uses TRBV3-1 with TRBJ2-1; TRBD2 might be the D (6 bases). The CDR3 has 14 amino acids. From germline, CDR1 is LGHDT and CDR2 YNNKEL (reference sequence). Trimming pared 7 bases from V and 0 bases from J, leaving 10 bases between. The CDR3 region is CASTRGSSYNEQFF. CDR3 bases: TGTGCCAGCACTCGGGGGTCCTCCTACAATGAGCAGTTCTTC.

J is TRBJ2-1 and V is TRBV3-1, with a weak D call TRBD1 (6 bases). Germline values: CDR1 LGHDT, CDR2 YNNKEL (reference sequence). The germline V and J ends were trimmed by 1 base and 4 bases, with 11 bases remaining between them. The CDR3 totals 15 residues. The CDR3 protein is CASSQVFRGYNEQFF. In DNA, the CDR3 is TGTGCCAGCAGCCAAGTCTTTAGGGGGTACAATGAGCAGTTCTTC.

This chain joins TRBV2 and TRBJ1-1; 7 bases agree with TRBD1. The CDR3 covers 16 residues. J gave up 2 bases and V 5 bases, and 11 bases lay outside the gene matches. CDR1 and CDR2 (germline): SNHLY, FYNNEI. CDR3 DNA sequence: TGTGCCAGCAGTTTAAGCCAGGGACAGCTAAACACTGAAGCTTTCTTT. This gives the protein CASSLSQGQLNTEAFF.

This clonotype was counted ten times or more. A read error may produce the germline difference seen at one junction end. The chain links TRBV2 to TRBJ2-7; maybe TRBD2 (5 bases). Germline assignment: CDR1 SNHLY and CDR2 FYNNEI. The CDR3 contains 12 residues. The CDR3 spells CASSTSPPEPYF. The CDR3 bases are TGTGCCAGCAGTACTAGTCCCCCCGAGCCGTACTTC.